This T cell receptor (beta chain) comes out of a study of T cell responses to AZD1222 COVID-19 vaccine (dated by TCRdb to the early 2020s). Regarding the complete study: AZD1222 recipients whose second dose came at about 4 weeks and those whose second dose came at about 12 weeks were combined into one group, since spike-specific TCR depth and breadth did not differ between the two schedules. Trial participants were enrolled into age subgroups of 18-55, 56-69 and 70-plus years, which contained approximately 150, 28 and 58 TCR-sequenced participants, respectively. TCR sequencing was performed for approximately 240 trial participants, of whom about 200 were given two doses of AZD1222 and around 26 were given two doses of MenACWY control vaccine. Overall study results and their limits: Because no day 14 peak-response samples were available, repertoires were characterized only after the peak T cell response. Epitopes outside the regions mutated in the B.1.351 and B.1.1.7 variants were reportedly recognized by nearly half of the unique spike-specific TCRs. Participants were mostly white British, with more females than males. The authors suggested clonal diversity may have been underestimated. The whole spike protein was spanned by vaccine-associated CD4 TCRs, and dominant responses were seen in regions 160-218 and 743-854. In the small 56-69-year group, the increase in depth fell short of significance, most likely because of low power. A significant rise in spike-specific TCR breadth and depth was observed after two AZD1222 doses relative to day 0 and relative to MenACWY recipients. Conclusions about previously exposed vaccinees are limited, since just a handful of AZD1222 recipients were seropositive for SARS-CoV-2 at baseline.

In the paper's terms, the time point label means: baseline before first vaccination. Vaccinee samples were obtained from the UK trials COV001 and COV002, which included a single-blind randomized controlled phase 2/3 trial of AZD1222 (ChAdOx1 nCoV-19) in healthy adults. Trial participant PBMC samples were collected at day 0 and day 28 after the second dose for TCRbeta chain sequencing. The CDR3 regions of human TCRbeta chains were analyzed by immunosequencing. Concerning the study's data processing: Repertoire TCRs were checked for matches against a reference library of SARS-CoV-2-specific TCRs that had been generated using the MIRA antigen-specificity platform. Breadth meant the fraction of unique TCRs that were SARS-CoV-2-associated, whereas depth meant the fraction of total T cells that were SARS-CoV-2-associated. Each spike-specific TCR was assigned to its reactive spike region and to a CD4 or CD8 class using the MIRA data. Log10-transformed breadth and depth values were compared by one-way ANOVA with Sidak's multiple comparisons tests. TCRdb stores this immuneACCESS table with in-frame sequences only. Part of the clones is absent; in the studies checked, under half of the shortfall reflects unresolved V genes, and no reason is known for the rest. D and trimming were read from the DNA, whereas the V and J calls and clone size are those reported in that table. This sample lists around 110,000 clones; 85% to 90% were detected once. Approximately 10% of the sample is taken by the ten largest.

As for this clone: The antigen this receptor binds is unknown. A read error may produce the germline difference seen at one junction end.

The germline V gene supplies CDR1 SGDLS and CDR2 YYNGEE. There are 13 amino acids in the CDR3, from cysteine to phenylalanine inclusive. Only the CDR3 DNA stays, 39 bases, in frame from base 1. The chain is made from TRBV9 and TRBJ1-2; the D gene is unclear. This sequence was found in an adult in good health. The material sequenced was peripheral blood, taken on day 0 of AZD1222 vaccination. The CDR3 reads CASSVGQSYRYTF. The nucleotide sequence reads as follows: TGTGCCAGCAGCGTAGGGCAGTCCTATCGCTACACCTTC. Full variable domain (CDR3 extended with the reference TRBV9 and TRBJ1-2 proteins): DSGVTQTPKHLITATGQRVTLRCSPRSGDLSVYWYQQSLDQGLQFLIQYYNGEERAKGNILERFSAQQFPDLHSELNLSSLELGDSALYFCASSVGQSYRYTFGSGTRLTVV.